This TCR beta chain was sequenced for a study of PD-1 blockade in classical Hodgkin lymphoma (dated by TCRdb to the early 2020s). Describing the broader study: Nivolumab dosing was 3 mg/kg intravenously every 2 weeks, continuing until either disease progression or unacceptable toxicity. To define a peripheral blood immune signature of response to PD-1 blockade in classical Hodgkin lymphoma, the study combined TCR beta sequencing with CyTOF.

General study outcomes and caveats: Trial patients with a complete response had baseline diversity similar to that of newly diagnosed patients, while partial responders and progressors had significantly lower diversity. Baseline TCR diversity was reported as lower in newly diagnosed patients than in healthy donors, and lower still in relapsed/refractory patients. The study covered only a single clinical trial cohort, and the causes of the repertoire differences, possibly disease activity or prior therapy, were still not defined. Patients starting nivolumab less than 1 year after ASCT had lower diversity and were excluded from later analyses to avoid confounding by immune reconstitution. A significant rise by C4D1 was seen in CD4+ but not CD8+ TCR diversity (p=0.0027 vs p=0.16), with the rise being most apparent in complete responders (p=0.02).

This clone was recorded only once. The antigen this receptor binds is unknown. No base qualities exist here, and no much larger clone lies one base off it. Genomic DNA was isolated using the Qiagen DNeasy kit from unsorted PBMCs as well as from negatively selected CD4+ and CD8+ fractions. Amplification of TCR beta CDR3 regions was done by immunoSEQ multiplex PCR with primers that anneal to V and J segments. A synthetic immune receptor repertoire was used to minimize amplification bias, and remaining bias was computationally removed after sequencing. In the source study's methods: Custom Python scripts were used to quantify repertoire diversity as the Shannon entropy index. Unsorted, CD4+ and CD8+ repertoires were examined separately, except in combined analyses, for which CD4+ and CD8+ sequences were merged in silico. Clonal expansion was defined as a frequency increase of at least 2-fold after treatment compared with C1D1, and clones undetected at baseline were assigned a pseudocount of 0.5. Clones with 0 or 1 copy at C1D1 were defined as singleton clones, while clones with 2 or more copies were defined as non-singleton clones. Clones expanded in unsorted samples were labelled as CD4+, CD8+ or unknown by matching protein sequences in sorted samples from the same patient. Diversity changes from C1D1 to C4D1 were tested in paired samples using Wilcoxon tests. TCRdb carries this immuneACCESS record with in-frame sequences only. Its versions omit some clonotypes, under half of them owing to an unresolved V gene in the studies checked, with the rest unexplained. The DNA gave D and trimming, while V, J and clone size come from that table. Within this sample are under 35,000 clones, with roughly 85% of them counted one time only. About 2.4% of the sample is held by the ten biggest clonotypes.

The CDR1 and CDR2 encoded by the germline V gene (reference sequence) are GTSNPN and SVGIG. Reading from cysteine to phenylalanine, the CDR3 counts 14 amino acids. Only CDR3 DNA is held: 42 bases, read in frame from base 1. Trimming costs V 0 bases and J 1 base, and their ends lie 9 bases apart. The time point label of this sample denotes: cycle 4 day 1 (C4D1), after less than 7 weeks of nivolumab. Every trial patient had relapsed following autologous stem cell transplantation, and prior brentuximab vedotin exposure was what differed among cohorts A, B and C. CD4+ T cells were purified from thawed PBMCs by magnetic negative selection with a Miltenyi CD4+ T cell isolation kit. A total of roughly 57 patients with relapsed/refractory classical Hodgkin lymphoma made up the trial cohort, and each patient's best overall response was complete response, partial response or progressive disease. In the multi-cohort phase II CheckMate 205 trial, trial patients received single-agent nivolumab. An independent review committee assessed best overall response by applying the 2007 International Working Group response criteria. Trial PBMCs were collected immediately before nivolumab initiation (C1D1) and during therapy at cycle 2 day 1 and cycle 4 day 1. Peripheral blood was collected in 8 mL Vacutainer Cell Preparation Tubes, from which PBMCs were isolated by centrifugation and then cryopreserved. Purified CD4+ and CD8+ fractions were generated only in cases for which an additional PBMC sample was available. On LS columns in a quadroMACS separator, the magnetically labelled cells were depleted, and the flow-through was collected as the purified fraction.

Sample: CD4+ T cells from blood, taken before the fourth cycle of nivolumab. This clonotype was obtained from a human donor with classical Hodgkin lymphoma. This sequence uses TRBV30 and TRBJ1-1, with no reliable assignment of the D segment. CDR3 region: CAWSVHTSNTEAFF. The nucleotide sequence reads TGTGCCTGGAGTGTACACACGTCGAACACTGAAGCTTTCTTT.